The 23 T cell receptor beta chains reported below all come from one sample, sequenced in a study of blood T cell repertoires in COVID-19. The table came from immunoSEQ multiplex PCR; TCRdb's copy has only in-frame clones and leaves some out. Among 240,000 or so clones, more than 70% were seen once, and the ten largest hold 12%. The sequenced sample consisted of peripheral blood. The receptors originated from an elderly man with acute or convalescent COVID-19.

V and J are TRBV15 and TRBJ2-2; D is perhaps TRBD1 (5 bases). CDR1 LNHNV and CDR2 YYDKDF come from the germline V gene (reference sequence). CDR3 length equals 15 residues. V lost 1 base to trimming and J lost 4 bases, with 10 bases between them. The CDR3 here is CATSRVTQGTGELFF. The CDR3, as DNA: TGTGCCACCAGCAGAGTAACCCAGGGCACCGGGGAGCTGTTTTTT.

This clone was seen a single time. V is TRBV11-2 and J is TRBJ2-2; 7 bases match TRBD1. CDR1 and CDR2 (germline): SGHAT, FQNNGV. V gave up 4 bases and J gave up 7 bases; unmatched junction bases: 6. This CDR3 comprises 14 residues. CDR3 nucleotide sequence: TGTGCCAGCAGCTCTCGACAGGGTGGCGGGGAGCTGTTTTTT. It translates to CASSSRQGGGELFF.

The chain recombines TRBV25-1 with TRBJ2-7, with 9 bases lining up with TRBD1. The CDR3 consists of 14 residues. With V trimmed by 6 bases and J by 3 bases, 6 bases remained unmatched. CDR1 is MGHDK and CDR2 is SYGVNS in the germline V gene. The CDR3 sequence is CASRRGQGFYEQYF. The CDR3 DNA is TGTGCCAGCAGGCGGGGACAGGGTTTCTACGAGCAGTACTTC.

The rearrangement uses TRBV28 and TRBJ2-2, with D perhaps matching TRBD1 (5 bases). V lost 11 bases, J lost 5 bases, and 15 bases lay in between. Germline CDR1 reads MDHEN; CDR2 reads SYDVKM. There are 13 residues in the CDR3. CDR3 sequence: CAANGHPTGELFF. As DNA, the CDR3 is TGTGCCGCTAACGGACACCCGACCGGGGAGCTGTTTTTT. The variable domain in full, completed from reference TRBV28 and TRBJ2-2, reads DVKVTQSSRYLVKRTGEKVFLECVQDMDHENMFWYRQDPGLGLRLIYFSYDVKMKEKGDIPEGYSVSREKKERFSLILESASTNQTSMYLCAANGHPTGELFFGEGSRLTVL.

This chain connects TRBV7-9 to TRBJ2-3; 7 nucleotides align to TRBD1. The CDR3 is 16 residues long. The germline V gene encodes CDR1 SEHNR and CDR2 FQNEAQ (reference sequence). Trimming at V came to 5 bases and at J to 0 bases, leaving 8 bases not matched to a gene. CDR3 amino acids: CASSPLGGLSTDTQYF. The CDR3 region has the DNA TGTGCCAGCAGCCCACTAGGGGGCCTAAGCACAGATACGCAGTATTTT.

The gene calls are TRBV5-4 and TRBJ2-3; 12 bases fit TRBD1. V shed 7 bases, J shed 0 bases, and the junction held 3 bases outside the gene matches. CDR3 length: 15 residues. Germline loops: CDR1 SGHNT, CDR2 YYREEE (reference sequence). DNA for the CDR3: TGTGCCAGCGGAGGGACAGGGGGCAGCACAGATACGCAGTATTTT. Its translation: CASGGTGGSTDTQYF.

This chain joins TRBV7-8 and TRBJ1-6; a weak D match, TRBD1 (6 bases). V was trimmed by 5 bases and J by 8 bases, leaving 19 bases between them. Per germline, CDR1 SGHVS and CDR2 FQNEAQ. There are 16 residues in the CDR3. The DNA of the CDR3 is TGTGCCAGCAGCCCATCAGGTTGGACAGATCATTCACCCCTCCACTTT. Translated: CASSPSGWTDHSPLHF.

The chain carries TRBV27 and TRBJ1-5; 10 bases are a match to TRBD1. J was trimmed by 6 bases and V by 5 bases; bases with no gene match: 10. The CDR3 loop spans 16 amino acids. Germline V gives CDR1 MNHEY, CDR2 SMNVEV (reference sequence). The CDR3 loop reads CASSRSGTGVPQPQHF. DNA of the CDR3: TGTGCCAGCAGTAGATCCGGGACAGGGGTCCCTCAGCCCCAGCATTTT.

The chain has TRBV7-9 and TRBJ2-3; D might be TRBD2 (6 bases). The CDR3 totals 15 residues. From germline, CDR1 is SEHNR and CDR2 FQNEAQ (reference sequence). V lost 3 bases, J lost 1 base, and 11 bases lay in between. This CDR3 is CASSLGGTGTDTQYF. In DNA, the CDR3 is TGTGCCAGCAGCTTGGGTGGGACTGGCACAGATACGCAGTATTTT.

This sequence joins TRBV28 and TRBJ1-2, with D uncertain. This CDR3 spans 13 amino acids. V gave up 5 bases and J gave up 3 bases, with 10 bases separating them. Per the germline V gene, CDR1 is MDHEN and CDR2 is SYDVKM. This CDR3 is CASSAVQYYGYTF. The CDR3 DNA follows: TGTGCCAGCAGTGCGGTACAATACTATGGCTACACCTTC.

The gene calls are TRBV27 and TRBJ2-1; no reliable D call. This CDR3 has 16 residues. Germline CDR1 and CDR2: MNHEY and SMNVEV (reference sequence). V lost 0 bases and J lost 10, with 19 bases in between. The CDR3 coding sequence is TGTGCCAGCAGTTTATCGTACTCCCCTAGTCACCAGGAGCAGTTCTTC. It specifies CASSLSYSPSHQEQFF.

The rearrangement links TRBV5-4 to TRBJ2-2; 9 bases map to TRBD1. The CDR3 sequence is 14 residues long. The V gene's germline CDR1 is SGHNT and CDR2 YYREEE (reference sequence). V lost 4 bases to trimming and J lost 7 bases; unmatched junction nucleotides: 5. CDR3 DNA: TGTGCCAGCAGCCTAGGACAGGGGAACGGGGAGCTGTTTTTT. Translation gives CASSLGQGNGELFF.

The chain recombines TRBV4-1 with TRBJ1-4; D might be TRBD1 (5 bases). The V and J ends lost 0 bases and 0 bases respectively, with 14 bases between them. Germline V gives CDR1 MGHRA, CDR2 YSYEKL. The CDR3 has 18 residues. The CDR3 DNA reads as TGCGCCAGCAGCCAAGATCAGGGCCTCTCTTCAACTAATGAAAAACTGTTTTTT. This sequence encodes CASSQDQGLSSTNEKLFF.

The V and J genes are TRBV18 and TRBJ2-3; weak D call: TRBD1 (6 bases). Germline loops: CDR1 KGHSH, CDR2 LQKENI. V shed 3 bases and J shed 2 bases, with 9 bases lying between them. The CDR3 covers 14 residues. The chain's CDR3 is CASSPDSSTDTQYF. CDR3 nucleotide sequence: TGTGCCAGCTCACCGGACAGTTCCACAGATACGCAGTATTTT.

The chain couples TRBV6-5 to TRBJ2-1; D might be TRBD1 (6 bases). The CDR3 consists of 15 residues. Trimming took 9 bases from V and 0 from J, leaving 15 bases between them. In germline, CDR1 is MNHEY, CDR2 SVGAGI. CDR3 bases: TGTGCCAGGACCGGACAGTTGAGCTCCTACAATGAGCAGTTCTTC. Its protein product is CARTGQLSSYNEQFF.

The DNA of the CDR3 is TGTGCCAGCGGTCCACGGGACAGGGGTAATGGCTACACCTTC. Amino acid sequence: CASGPRDRGNGYTF. This sequence joins TRBV3-1 (or the pseudogene TRBV3-2) and TRBJ1-2; the match to TRBD1 covers 10 bases. CDR3 length: 14 residues. The germline gives CDR1 LGHDT, CDR2 YNNKEL (reference sequence). Trimming at V came to 8 bases and at J to 6 bases, leaving 9 bases not matched to a gene.

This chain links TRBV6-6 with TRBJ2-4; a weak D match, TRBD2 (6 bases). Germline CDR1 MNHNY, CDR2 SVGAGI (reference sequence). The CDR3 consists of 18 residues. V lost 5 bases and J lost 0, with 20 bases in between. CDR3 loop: CASSRRDSPSLAKNIQYF. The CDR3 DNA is TGTGCCAGCAGTCGCCGGGACTCTCCATCCCTAGCCAAAAACATTCAGTACTTC.

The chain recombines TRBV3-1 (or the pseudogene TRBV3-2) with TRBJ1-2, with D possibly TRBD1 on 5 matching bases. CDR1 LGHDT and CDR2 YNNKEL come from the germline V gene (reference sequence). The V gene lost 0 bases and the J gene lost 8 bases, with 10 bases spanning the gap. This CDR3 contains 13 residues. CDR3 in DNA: TGTGCCAGCAGCCAAGATCCGGGGGGAGGCTACACCTTC. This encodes CASSQDPGGGYTF.

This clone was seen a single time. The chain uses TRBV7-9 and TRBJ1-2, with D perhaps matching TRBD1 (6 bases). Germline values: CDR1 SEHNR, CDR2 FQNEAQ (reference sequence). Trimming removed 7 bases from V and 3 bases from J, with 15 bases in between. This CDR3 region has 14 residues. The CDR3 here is CASIQGQEDYGYTF. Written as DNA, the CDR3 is TGTGCCAGCATCCAGGGGCAAGAGGACTATGGCTACACCTTC.

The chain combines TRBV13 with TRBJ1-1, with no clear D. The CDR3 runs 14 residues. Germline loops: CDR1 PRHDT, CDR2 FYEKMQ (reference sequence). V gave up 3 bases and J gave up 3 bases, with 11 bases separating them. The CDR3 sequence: CASSFGLTHTEAFF. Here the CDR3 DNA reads TGTGCCAGCAGCTTCGGACTCACCCACACTGAAGCTTTCTTT.

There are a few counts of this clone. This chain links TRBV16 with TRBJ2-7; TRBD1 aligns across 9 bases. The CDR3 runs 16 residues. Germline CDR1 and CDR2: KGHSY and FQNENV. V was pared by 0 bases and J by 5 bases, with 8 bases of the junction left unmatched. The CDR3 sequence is CASSQSPGTGSHEQYF. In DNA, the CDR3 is TGTGCCAGCAGCCAATCCCCCGGGACAGGGTCCCACGAGCAGTACTTC.

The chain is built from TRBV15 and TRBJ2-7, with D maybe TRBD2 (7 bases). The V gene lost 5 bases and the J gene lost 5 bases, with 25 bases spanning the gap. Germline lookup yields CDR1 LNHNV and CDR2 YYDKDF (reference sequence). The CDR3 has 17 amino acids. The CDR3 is CATSRGGPGGPRNEQYF. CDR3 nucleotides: TGTGCCACCAGCCGAGGAGGTCCGGGGGGCCCCAGGAACGAGCAGTACTTC. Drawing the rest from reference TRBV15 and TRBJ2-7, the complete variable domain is DAMVIQNPRYQVTQFGKPVTLSCSQTLNHNVMYWYQQKSSQAPKLLFHYYDKDFNNEADTPDNFQSRRPNTSFCFLDIRSPGLGDTAMYLCATSRGGPGGPRNEQYFGPGTRLTVT.

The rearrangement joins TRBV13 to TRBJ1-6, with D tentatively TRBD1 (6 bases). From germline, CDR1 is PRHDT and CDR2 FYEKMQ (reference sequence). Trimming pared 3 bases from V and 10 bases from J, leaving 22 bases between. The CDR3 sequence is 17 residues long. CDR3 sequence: CASSFEAGARGGSPLHF. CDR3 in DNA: TGTGCCAGCAGCTTCGAGGCAGGGGCGCGGGGGGGGTCACCCCTCCACTTT.